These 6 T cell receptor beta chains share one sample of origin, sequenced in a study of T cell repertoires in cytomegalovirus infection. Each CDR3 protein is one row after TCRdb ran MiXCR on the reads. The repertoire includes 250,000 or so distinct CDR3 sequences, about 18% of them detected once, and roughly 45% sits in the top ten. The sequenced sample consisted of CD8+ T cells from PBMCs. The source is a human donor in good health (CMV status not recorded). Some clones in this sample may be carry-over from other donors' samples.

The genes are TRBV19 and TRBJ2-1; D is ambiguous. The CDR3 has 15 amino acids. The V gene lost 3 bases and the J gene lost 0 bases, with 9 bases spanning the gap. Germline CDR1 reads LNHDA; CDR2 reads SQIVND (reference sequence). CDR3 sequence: CASSIDGSSYNEQFF. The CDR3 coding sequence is TGTGCCAGTAGTATCGACGGCAGCTCCTACAATGAGCAGTTCTTC.

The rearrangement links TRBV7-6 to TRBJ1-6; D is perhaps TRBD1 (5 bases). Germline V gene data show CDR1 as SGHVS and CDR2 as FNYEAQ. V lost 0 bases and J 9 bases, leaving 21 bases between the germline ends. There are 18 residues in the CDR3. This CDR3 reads CASSLAQISGQGGSPLHF. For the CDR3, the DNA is TGTGCCAGCAGCTTAGCGCAAATATCCGGACAAGGAGGTTCACCCCTCCACTTT.

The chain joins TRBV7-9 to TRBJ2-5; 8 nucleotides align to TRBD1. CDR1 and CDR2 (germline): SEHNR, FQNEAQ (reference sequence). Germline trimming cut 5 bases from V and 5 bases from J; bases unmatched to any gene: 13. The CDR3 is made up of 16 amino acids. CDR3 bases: TGTGCCAGCAGCGTGCGAGACAGGGGTTTTGGTGAGACCCAGTACTTC. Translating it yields CASSVRDRGFGETQYF.

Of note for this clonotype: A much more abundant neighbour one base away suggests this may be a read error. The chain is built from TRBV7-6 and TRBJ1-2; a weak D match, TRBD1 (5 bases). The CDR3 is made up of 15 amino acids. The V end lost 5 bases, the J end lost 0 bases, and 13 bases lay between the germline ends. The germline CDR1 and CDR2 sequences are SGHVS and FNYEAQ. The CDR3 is CASSDSRAPNYGYTF. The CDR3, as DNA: TGTGCCAGCAGCGACAGCAGGGCGCCTAACTATGGCTACACCTTC.

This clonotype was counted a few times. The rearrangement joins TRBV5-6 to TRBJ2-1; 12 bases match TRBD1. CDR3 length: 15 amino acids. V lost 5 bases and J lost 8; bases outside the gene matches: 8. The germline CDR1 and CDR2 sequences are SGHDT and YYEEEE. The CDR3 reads CASSSPGQGAYEQFF. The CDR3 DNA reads TGTGCCAGCAGTTCGCCGGGACAGGGGGCCTATGAGCAGTTCTTC.

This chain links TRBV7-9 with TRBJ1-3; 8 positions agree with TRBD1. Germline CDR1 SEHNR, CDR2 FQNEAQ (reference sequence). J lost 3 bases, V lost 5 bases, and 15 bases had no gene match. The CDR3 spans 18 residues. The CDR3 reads CASSQGDRLFEVGNTIYF. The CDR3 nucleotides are TGTGCCAGCAGCCAAGGGGACAGGCTCTTCGAGGTTGGAAACACCATATATTTT.